These 26 T cell receptor beta chains were sequenced from one sample in a study of blood T cell repertoires in COVID-19. TCRdb's copy holds only in-frame clones and misses some; the assay was immunoSEQ multiplex PCR. Of fewer than 85,000 clones in the sample, around 76% were seen once. The material sequenced was peripheral blood. Receptor source: a woman of 80 years or more with active or convalescent COVID-19.

This clone was observed once. This chain links TRBV19 with TRBJ1-5; D may be TRBD1 (5 bases). The CDR3 has 15 amino acids. V lost 3 bases, J lost 6 bases, and 15 bases lay in between. Per the germline V gene, CDR1 is LNHDA and CDR2 is SQIVND (reference sequence). DNA of the CDR3: TGTGCCAGTAGTATCCGCAGGGAAAAAAGTCAGCCCCAGCATTTT. The encoded protein is CASSIRREKSQPQHF. Based on the CDR3 plus reference TRBV19 and TRBJ1-5, the full variable domain is DGGITQSPKYLFRKEGQNVTLSCEQNLNHDAMYWYRQDPGQGLRLIYYSQIVNDFQKGDIAEGYSVSREKKESFPLTVTSAQKNPTAFYLCASSIRREKSQPQHFGDGTRLSIL.

V is TRBV18 and J is TRBJ2-5, with 8 bases fitting TRBD1. J lost 5 bases, V lost 0 bases, and 8 bases had no gene match. CDR1 and CDR2 from the germline V gene are KGHSH and LQKENI. The CDR3 is made up of 16 amino acids. The CDR3 loop reads CASSPPWGQVGETQYF. CDR3 nucleotides: TGTGCCAGCTCACCACCTTGGGGACAGGTGGGGGAGACCCAGTACTTC.

The rearrangement links TRBV6-2 or TRBV6-3 to TRBJ2-7; 8 nucleotides align to TRBD1. In germline, CDR1 is MNHEY, CDR2 SVGEGT. The CDR3 has 14 residues. V trimming: 4 bases; J trimming: 0 bases; junction bases outside the gene matches: 2. The CDR3 DNA sequence: TGTGCCAGCAGTTCTACAGGGGGCTCCTACGAGCAGTACTTC. This codes for CASSSTGGSYEQYF.

The gene calls are TRBV12-3 or TRBV12-4 and TRBJ2-1; tentative D call: TRBD2 (5 bases). Trimming took 6 bases from V and 8 from J, leaving 11 bases between them. The length of the CDR3 is 12 residues. CDR3 amino acids: CASRRVEDEQFF. Written as DNA, the CDR3 is TGTGCCAGCAGGAGGGTCGAGGATGAGCAGTTCTTC.

On this clone: Its ends do not fully match the called genes, so a read error is possible. The CDR3 DNA follows: TGTGCCAGCAGCCCCAGGGGTGGGACAGAGCACCAAGAGACCCAATACTTC. Its protein is CASSPRGGTEHQETQYF. The V gene is TRBV7-3, the J gene TRBJ2-5; 7 nucleotides line up with TRBD1. Germline CDR1 and CDR2: SGHTA and FQGTGA. The CDR3 length is 17 residues.

The chain joins TRBV15 to TRBJ1-3; no firm D call. Germline V gives CDR1 LNHNV, CDR2 YYDKDF (reference sequence). CDR3 length equals 15 residues. The V and J ends lost 0 bases and 1 base respectively, with 7 bases between them. DNA for the CDR3: TGTGCCACCAGCAGAGAGGGCAGGTCTGGAAACACCATATATTTT. Amino acid sequence: CATSREGRSGNTIYF.

This clone was recorded once. The chain has TRBV12-3 or TRBV12-4 and TRBJ2-1; weak D call: TRBD1 (5 bases). V was pared by 5 bases and J by 9 bases, with 11 bases between. The CDR3 length is 12 residues. Here the CDR3 DNA reads TGTGCCAGCAGTGTGGACCAGGGTGAGCAGTTCTTC. Its protein product is CASSVDQGEQFF.

The gene calls are TRBV19 and TRBJ2-1, with D possibly being TRBD1 (5 bases). The CDR3 covers 16 residues. The germline V gene encodes CDR1 LNHDA and CDR2 SQIVND (reference sequence). V gave up 3 bases and J gave up 0 bases, with 12 bases separating them. CDR3 sequence reads: CASSMGQGSSYNEQFF. DNA for the CDR3: TGTGCCAGTAGTATGGGGCAGGGCAGCTCCTACAATGAGCAGTTCTTC.

The rearrangement joins TRBV27 to TRBJ2-7; weak D call: TRBD1 (7 bases). In germline, CDR1 is MNHEY, CDR2 SMNVEV (reference sequence). The CDR3 consists of 13 residues. V lost 2 bases and J lost 7, with 12 bases in between. As DNA, the CDR3 is TGTGCCAGCAGTTTAGTCAGGGGGAGGGAGCAGTACTTC. The encoded protein is CASSLVRGREQYF.

The genes are TRBV6-5 and TRBJ1-1, with TRBD1 identical over 8 bases. The germline gives CDR1 MNHEY, CDR2 SVGAGI. J lost 3 bases, V lost 2 bases, and 2 bases had no gene match. This CDR3 is 14 amino acids long. The CDR3 is CASSYQGADTEAFF. In nucleotides, the CDR3 is TGTGCCAGCAGTTACCAGGGGGCGGACACTGAAGCTTTCTTT.

This clone has a handful of counts. The rearrangement joins TRBV4-3 to TRBJ1-2; a possible D gene is TRBD1 (6 bases). V dropped 4 bases and J dropped 5 bases, with 14 bases sitting between them. Germline V gene data show CDR1 as LGHNA and CDR2 as YSLEER. The CDR3 runs 14 residues. CDR3: CASSLNREGYGYTF. As DNA, the CDR3 is TGCGCCAGCAGCCTCAACAGGGAAGGGTATGGCTACACCTTC.

This chain connects TRBV24-1 to TRBJ2-2; 7 nucleotides align to TRBD1. J was trimmed by 0 bases and V by 9 bases; bases with no gene match: 3. The CDR3 is 14 residues long. Germline V gives CDR1 KGHDR, CDR2 SFDVKD. The CDR3 reads CATSTGTNTGELFF. The CDR3 coding sequence is TGTGCCACCTCGACAGGGACGAACACCGGGGAGCTGTTTTTT.

J is TRBJ1-5 and V is TRBV10-3; TRBD1 might be the D (5 bases). This CDR3 comprises 17 residues. With 0 bases removed from V and 2 bases from J, the gap between germline ends came to 14 bases. CDR1 is ENHRY, CDR2 SYGVKD, per germline. CDR3 sequence (DNA): TGTGCCATCAGTGAGTCGAGCTTAGGCAGGGGCAATCAGCCCCAGCATTTT. Translating it yields CAISESSLGRGNQPQHF.

In this sample, this clone turned up a few times. The chain is built from TRBV15 and TRBJ1-4; D possibly corresponds to TRBD1 (5 bases). Germline V gene lookup returns CDR1 LNHNV and CDR2 YYDKDF (reference sequence). V was cut by 3 bases and J by 8 bases, with 13 bases left in between. This CDR3 spans 14 amino acids. CDR3 region: CATSSGRENEKLFF. The CDR3 nucleotides are TGTGCCACCAGCAGCGGCAGGGAAAACGAAAAACTGTTTTTT.

This clone was seen a single time. This rearrangement joins TRBV7-2 to TRBJ2-5, with 7 nucleotides matching TRBD2. Germline V CDR1 and CDR2: SGHTA, FQGNSA. J lost 4 bases, V lost 1 base, and 6 bases had no gene match. The CDR3 runs to 15 residues. The CDR3 DNA follows: TGTGCCAGCAGCTTAGGTCTTGGGGAGGGAGAGACCCAGTACTTC. It is translated as CASSLGLGEGETQYF.

V usage is TRBV25-1 and J usage is TRBJ1-1; no firm D call. Per the germline V gene, CDR1 is MGHDK and CDR2 is SYGVNS. The CDR3 is 11 amino acids. Trimming pared 5 bases from V and 5 bases from J, leaving 6 bases between. CDR3 loop: CASSIQTEAFF. The DNA for the CDR3 is TGTGCCAGCAGTATACAAACTGAAGCTTTCTTT.

The sample holds one count of this clone. The chain uses TRBV10-2 and TRBJ2-2, with TRBD1 as a possible D gene (6 bases). Germline V gene data show CDR1 as WSHSY and CDR2 as SAAADI. The CDR3 is 14 amino acids. V was trimmed by 8 bases and J by 4 bases, leaving 14 bases between them. The CDR3 nucleotides are TGCGCCAGCGGGAACAGGGTGGGCACCGGGGAGCTGTTTTTT. Protein: CASGNRVGTGELFF.

The chain has TRBV7-9 and TRBJ2-2, with a possible D match to TRBD1 (5 bases). Per the germline V gene, CDR1 is SEHNR and CDR2 is FQNEAQ (reference sequence). This CDR3 has 15 amino acids. V lost 4 bases to trimming and J lost 0 bases, with 9 bases between them. CDR3: CASSYWTTNTGELFF. As DNA, the CDR3 is TGTGCCAGCAGCTATTGGACAACGAACACCGGGGAGCTGTTTTTT.

This clone was seen a handful of times. The V gene is TRBV10-2, the J gene TRBJ1-2, with a tentative D call TRBD1 (5 bases). Germline V CDR1 and CDR2: WSHSY, SAAADI. The germline V and J ends were trimmed by 2 bases and 4 bases, with 8 bases remaining between them. CDR3 length: 13 residues. CDR3 coding DNA: TGCGCCAGCAGTGAGGCGGGGCCCTATGGCTACACCTTC. It specifies CASSEAGPYGYTF.

This chain connects TRBV2 to TRBJ1-5; perhaps TRBD1 as D (6 bases). CDR3 length: 16 residues. The germline gives CDR1 SNHLY, CDR2 FYNNEI. Trimming removed 6 bases from V and 6 bases from J, with 21 bases in between. CDR3 amino acids: CASRGMTGALAQPQHF. Written as DNA, the CDR3 is TGTGCCAGCAGGGGAATGACAGGCGCTTTGGCTCAGCCCCAGCATTTT. The full variable domain, rest sourced from reference TRBV2 and TRBJ1-5, is EPEVTQTPSHQVTQMGQEVILRCVPISNHLYFYWYRQILGQKVEFLVSFYNNEISEKSEIFDDQFSVERPDGSNFTLKIRSTKLEDSAMYFCASRGMTGALAQPQHFGDGTRLSIL.

The chain couples TRBV24-1 to TRBJ2-5; 7 nucleotides align to TRBD1. The J segment lost 5 bases and the V segment lost 2 bases, leaving 13 bases of the junction unmatched. This CDR3 has 17 amino acids. The V gene's germline CDR1 is KGHDR and CDR2 SFDVKD. CDR3: CATSDSSSLTGTETQYF. Here the CDR3 DNA reads TGTGCCACCAGTGATTCGAGCAGCCTGACAGGGACGGAGACCCAGTACTTC.

The chain recombines TRBV5-4 with TRBJ2-5, with D tentatively TRBD2 (6 bases). The CDR3 is 16 residues long. From germline, CDR1 is SGHNT and CDR2 YYREEE (reference sequence). The V end lost 1 base, the J end lost 3 bases, and 16 bases lay between the germline ends. Here the CDR3 reads CASSLSQGGKEETQYF. As DNA, the CDR3 is TGTGCCAGCAGCTTGTCTCAGGGCGGGAAAGAAGAGACCCAGTACTTC.

The genes are TRBV10-3 and TRBJ2-3; the D gene is possibly TRBD1 (5 bases). CDR1 and CDR2 from the germline V gene are ENHRY and SYGVKD. Trimming cost V 3 bases and J 5 bases, with 12 bases left between them. The CDR3 spans 14 residues. CDR3 sequence reads: CAISDSAGRDTQYF. CDR3 DNA sequence: TGTGCCATCAGTGATAGTGCAGGGCGAGATACGCAGTATTTT.

This chain links TRBV4-2 with TRBJ1-5; no clear D gene. CDR1 LGHNA and CDR2 YNFKEQ come from the germline V gene. The CDR3 contains 14 residues. Trimming cost V 1 base and J 3 bases, with 7 bases left between them. In DNA, the CDR3 is TGTGCCAGCAGCCAAGGGGCCAACAATCAGCCCCAGCATTTT. Its protein product is CASSQGANNQPQHF.

This clone was seen repeatedly, ten times or more. Other DNA sequences from this sample encode an identical CDR3 as well. V gene TRBV9 combines with J gene TRBJ2-7; 8 nucleotides match TRBD1. The J segment lost 5 bases and the V segment lost 3 bases, leaving 1 base of the junction unmatched. The CDR3 totals 12 residues. Germline assignment: CDR1 SGDLS and CDR2 YYNGEE. This CDR3 is CASSATGDEQYF. The CDR3 nucleotides read TGTGCCAGCAGCGCGACAGGGGACGAGCAGTACTTC.

This rearrangement joins TRBV9 to TRBJ1-2; the match to TRBD1 covers 11 bases. The CDR3 runs 15 residues. Per the germline V gene, CDR1 is SGDLS and CDR2 is YYNGEE. V trimming: 3 bases; J trimming: 7 bases; junction bases outside the gene matches: 8. The CDR3 spells CASSARTGGKGGYTF. As DNA, the CDR3 is TGTGCCAGCAGCGCCCGGACAGGGGGCAAGGGTGGCTACACCTTC.